The present T cell receptor beta chain was sequenced within a study of blood T cell repertoires in COVID-19. Looking at the study overall: Spain, Italy and the United States supplied samples that represented acute and convalescent COVID-19. The cDNA or gDNA used as material had been derived from T cells, B-cell-depleted T cells, or PBMCs.

Original handling: Reference gene primers were amplified, and this amplification served to estimate nucleated cell counts. Clones were read by immunoSEQ multiplex PCR, and TCRdb kept only the in-frame ones, dropping some. The DNA was the basis for D and trimming; V, J and clone size are from that table. The sample holds 90,000 to 120,000 clones, around 90% seen once. This clone appeared a single time. V lost 3 bases, J lost 5 bases, and 7 bases stayed unmatched. Germline assignment: CDR1 SEHNR and CDR2 FQNEAQ (reference sequence). The length of the CDR3 is 15 residues. The gene calls are TRBV7-9 and TRBJ2-7; 10 bases are a match to TRBD1. Input material: peripheral blood. This receptor was taken from a woman aged 25 to 45 with acute or convalescent COVID-19. CDR3 amino acids: CASSFMGQGRNEQYF. CDR3 nucleotide sequence: TGTGCCAGCAGCTTCATGGGACAGGGGAGGAACGAGCAGTACTTC.